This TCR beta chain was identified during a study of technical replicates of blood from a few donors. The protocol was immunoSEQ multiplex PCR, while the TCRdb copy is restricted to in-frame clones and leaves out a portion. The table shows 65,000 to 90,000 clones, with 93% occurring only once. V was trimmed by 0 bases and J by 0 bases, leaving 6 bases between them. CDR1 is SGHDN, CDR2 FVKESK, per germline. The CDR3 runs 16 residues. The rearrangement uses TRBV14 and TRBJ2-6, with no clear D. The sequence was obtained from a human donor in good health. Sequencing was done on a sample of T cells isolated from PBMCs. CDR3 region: CASSQEVSSGANVLTF. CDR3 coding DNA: TGTGCCAGCAGCCAAGAGGTTAGCTCTGGGGCCAACGTCCTGACTTTC.